This T cell receptor (beta chain) was profiled in a study of shared clonotypes between healthy human individuals. CD45RO-negative CD8 cells positively selected for CCR7 made up the naive population, which excluded terminally differentiated effector memory CD45RA+ cells. The V and J ends lost 1 base and 4 bases respectively, with 7 bases between them. There are 14 residues in the CDR3. Germline V CDR1 and CDR2: SGHVS, FNYEAQ. Generated by immunoSEQ multiplex PCR, the TCRdb table keeps only in-frame clones and is missing some. This sample has a few million clones, with around 93% found just once. Input material: naive CD8+ T cells from PBMCs. The gene calls are TRBV7-6 and TRBJ2-2; D is ambiguous. The TCR sequence derives from a man younger than 35 in good health. Some clones in this sample may be carry-over from other donors' samples. The CDR3 coding sequence is TGTGCCAGCAGCTTAGGGGCCAGCACCGGGGAGCTGTTTTTT. It yields the protein CASSLGASTGELFF.